Below are 26 T cell receptor beta chains sequenced from a single sample in a study of cytomegalovirus exposure and HLA in healthy donors. A multiplex PCR was run with 60 Vbeta primers and 13 Jbeta primers. TCRdb's table, derived via immunoSEQ multiplex PCR, lists solely in-frame clones and lacks some. The sample lists approximately 110,000 clones, roughly 71% seen once, with approximately 11% in the top ten. Sequencing was performed on PBMCs. The receptor set was obtained from a man in his forties in good health and CMV-seropositive.

This clone showed up just a few times. The chain employs TRBV7-9 and TRBJ1-2; TRBD1 agrees at 7 bases. Germline CDR1 SEHNR, CDR2 FQNEAQ (reference sequence). V gave up 8 bases and J gave up 3 bases; unmatched junction bases: 6. The CDR3 is 13 amino acids. The CDR3 nucleotides read TGTGCCAGCTCCCGTCAGGGGGACTATGGCTACACCTTC. Amino acids: CASSRQGDYGYTF.

The gene calls are TRBV7-6 and TRBJ1-2; TRBD1 aligns across 10 bases. The CDR3 is made up of 14 amino acids. V lost 3 bases to trimming and J lost 4 bases; unmatched junction nucleotides: 2. The germline gives CDR1 SGHVS, CDR2 FNYEAQ. The CDR3, as DNA: TGTGCCAGCAGCTTGGGGACAGGGGTCTATGGCTACACCTTC. Its translation: CASSLGTGVYGYTF.

The gene calls are TRBV27 and TRBJ2-5; 7 bases line up with TRBD2. Trimming took 2 bases from V and 1 from J; bases not matched to a gene: 4. The CDR3 is made up of 15 amino acids. From germline, CDR1 is MNHEY and CDR2 SMNVEV (reference sequence). The CDR3 sequence: CASSLGLAVQETQYF. In DNA form, the CDR3 reads TGTGCCAGCAGTTTAGGGCTAGCGGTCCAAGAGACCCAGTACTTC.

J is TRBJ1-1 and V is TRBV5-1; D call uncertain. Germline V gene sequence: CDR1 SGHRS, CDR2 YFSETQ. V was cut by 4 bases and J by 0 bases, with 16 bases left in between. This CDR3 is built from 16 residues. CDR3 sequence (DNA): TGCGCCAGCAGCACACGACCGACACCCATGAACACTGAAGCTTTCTTT. Protein: CASSTRPTPMNTEAFF. Drawing the rest from reference TRBV5-1 and TRBJ1-1, the complete variable domain is KAGVTQTPRYLIKTRGQQVTLSCSPISGHRSVSWYQQTPGQGLQFLFEYFSETQRNKGNFPGRFSGRQFSNSRSEMNVSTLELGDSALYLCASSTRPTPMNTEAFFGQGTRLTVV.

This clone was observed a handful of times. The rearrangement links TRBV19 to TRBJ1-1, with D unresolved. Germline V gene data show CDR1 as LNHDA and CDR2 as SQIVND (reference sequence). The V and J ends lost 9 bases and 0 bases respectively, with 11 bases between them. The CDR3 covers 13 residues. The CDR3: CASNTEMNTEAFF. DNA for the CDR3: TGTGCCAGCAATACAGAGATGAACACTGAAGCTTTCTTT. The complete variable domain, with remaining parts taken from reference TRBV19 and TRBJ1-1, reads DGGITQSPKYLFRKEGQNVTLSCEQNLNHDAMYWYRQDPGQGLRLIYYSQIVNDFQKGDIAEGYSVSREKKESFPLTVTSAQKNPTAFYLCASNTEMNTEAFFGQGTRLTVV.

The chain couples TRBV7-2 to TRBJ2-3, with unresolved D. Germline assignment: CDR1 SGHTA and CDR2 FQGNSA. This CDR3 spans 14 amino acids. V lost 5 bases, J lost 4 bases, and 13 bases lay in between. This chain's CDR3 is CASSLLGLADTQYF. The CDR3 DNA is TGTGCCAGCAGCCTCCTAGGCCTAGCAGATACGCAGTATTTT.

The CDR3 spells CASSSQGAVNTEAFF. CDR3 nucleotide sequence: TGTGCCAGCAGTTCTCAGGGGGCGGTGAACACTGAAGCTTTCTTT. The V call is TRBV28, the J call TRBJ1-1, with 8 bases aligning to TRBD1. Germline V lookup: CDR1 MDHEN, CDR2 SYDVKM. Trimming at V came to 4 bases and at J to 0 bases, leaving 4 bases not matched to a gene. This CDR3 has 15 amino acids.

The rearrangement joins TRBV30 to TRBJ2-2; D is perhaps TRBD2 (5 bases). Per germline, CDR1 GTSNPN and CDR2 SVGIG (reference sequence). The V gene lost 0 bases and the J gene lost 1 base, with 18 bases spanning the gap. CDR3 length: 18 amino acids. The DNA of the CDR3 is TGTGCCTGGAGTGTACCATACGGTCTAGCTCGGAACACCGGGGAGCTGTTTTTT. Translating it yields CAWSVPYGLARNTGELFF. The full variable domain, in which reference TRBV30 and TRBJ2-2 provide the parts outside the CDR3, is SQTIHQWPATLVQPVGSPLSLECTVEGTSNPNLYWYRQAAGRGLQLLFYSVGIGQISSEVPQNLSASRPQDRQFILSSKKLLLSDSGFYLCAWSVPYGLARNTGELFFGEGSRLTVL.

The genes are TRBV7-3 and TRBJ2-7, with D possibly matching TRBD1 (6 bases). The CDR3 extends over 13 amino acids. V dropped 2 bases and J dropped 7 bases, with 12 bases sitting between them. Per germline, CDR1 SGHTA and CDR2 FQGTGA. The CDR3 bases are TGTGCCAGCAGCTTAGGCTGGGACAAAGAGCAGTACTTC. It codes for CASSLGWDKEQYF.

The genes are TRBV5-1 and TRBJ1-2; 9 positions match TRBD1. Germline CDR1 reads SGHRS; CDR2 reads YFSETQ. CDR3 size: 19 residues. Unmatched junction bases numbered 21, after V lost 2 bases and J lost 7 bases. The CDR3 sequence is CASSLTVSRDRALVGGYTF. As DNA, the CDR3 is TGCGCCAGCAGCTTAACAGTCAGTCGGGACAGGGCCCTAGTCGGTGGCTACACCTTC.

CDR3 loop: CASSLGGTSGAEQYF. The CDR3 DNA reads as TGTGCCAGCAGCTTGGGAGGGACTAGCGGGGCCGAGCAGTACTTC. V usage is TRBV5-4 and J usage is TRBJ2-7, with 13 bases fitting TRBD2. The CDR3 runs 15 residues. The ends lost 0 bases at V and 6 bases at J; junction bases unmatched: 3. Germline V gives CDR1 SGHNT, CDR2 YYREEE (reference sequence).

The V call is TRBV6-5, the J call TRBJ2-1, with 7 bases aligning to TRBD2. The ends lost 5 bases at V and 0 bases at J; junction bases unmatched: 4. The CDR3 loop spans 15 amino acids. Germline V CDR1 and CDR2: MNHEY, SVGAGI. This chain's CDR3 is CASSPGGSSYNEQFF. CDR3 sequence (DNA): TGTGCCAGCAGTCCGGGGGGAAGCTCCTACAATGAGCAGTTCTTC.

The rearrangement joins TRBV27 to TRBJ1-5; D unclear. CDR1 is MNHEY, CDR2 SMNVEV, per germline (reference sequence). This CDR3 is 14 amino acids long. V was clipped by 5 bases and J by 2 bases, with 10 bases between them. The CDR3 is CASSVRSRNQPQHF. The CDR3, as DNA: TGTGCCAGCAGTGTCCGGTCCCGCAATCAGCCCCAGCATTTT.

This chain joins TRBV6-6 and TRBJ2-1; possible D gene TRBD2, 5 bases. Between the trimmed V and J ends, which lost 6 bases and 5 bases, there was a span of 17 bases. The CDR3 is made up of 15 amino acids. Germline CDR1 and CDR2: MNHNY and SVGAGI (reference sequence). CDR3 nucleotides: TGTGCCAGCAGCTCTCGAGGACTTGACAACAATGAGCAGTTCTTC. It encodes CASSSRGLDNNEQFF.

This sequence joins TRBV28 and TRBJ2-1, with TRBD2 matching 7 bases. V lost 6 bases and J lost 14; bases outside the gene matches: 7. This CDR3 has 11 residues. Germline V lookup: CDR1 MDHEN, CDR2 SYDVKM. The CDR3 region is CASSMGRGEFF. The CDR3 region has the DNA TGTGCCAGCAGCATGGGTCGGGGGGAGTTCTTC.

This chain uses TRBV18 with TRBJ2-7, with a tentative D call TRBD2 (5 bases). The CDR3 covers 12 residues. V was trimmed by 6 bases and J by 4 bases, leaving 10 bases between them. Germline V lookup: CDR1 KGHSH, CDR2 LQKENI. The CDR3 reads CASSLTSYEQYF. The CDR3 DNA reads as TGTGCCAGCTCGCTTACTAGTTACGAGCAGTACTTC.

The V and J genes are TRBV11-2 and TRBJ1-5; D is possibly TRBD1 (6 bases). Germline V gene data show CDR1 as SGHAT and CDR2 as FQNNGV. With 5 bases removed from V and 3 bases from J, the gap between germline ends came to 11 bases. The CDR3 consists of 14 residues. CDR3 amino acids: CASSDGTNNQPQHF. CDR3 DNA: TGTGCCAGCAGCGATGGGACAAACAATCAGCCCCAGCATTTT.

The chain recombines TRBV10-2 with TRBJ1-5; 7 positions match TRBD1. J gave up 0 bases and V 7 bases, and 6 bases lay outside the gene matches. The CDR3 is made up of 15 amino acids. Germline loops: CDR1 WSHSY, CDR2 SAAADI. CDR3 sequence: CASTATGISNQPQHF. CDR3 nucleotides: TGCGCCAGCACCGCGACAGGGATTAGCAATCAGCCCCAGCATTTT.

CDR3 loop: CASSPQGGAPAREQFF. The DNA for the CDR3 is TGTGCCAGCAGCCCCCAAGGTGGGGCGCCCGCGCGGGAGCAGTTCTTC. V is TRBV4-2 and J is TRBJ2-1; D may be TRBD1 (5 bases). Germline lookup yields CDR1 LGHNA and CDR2 YNFKEQ. V was trimmed by 4 bases and J by 10 bases, leaving 23 bases between them. The CDR3 contains 16 residues.

This clone was counted a single time. The rearrangement joins TRBV30 to TRBJ1-1, with 9 bases that match TRBD1. V lost 3 bases to trimming and J lost 5 bases; unmatched junction nucleotides: 7. The CDR3 totals 14 residues. Germline-derived CDR1 and CDR2 are GTSNPN and SVGIG (reference sequence). In DNA, the CDR3 is TGTGCCTGGAGGGTAGGACAGGGGAAAACTGAAGCTTTCTTT. It encodes CAWRVGQGKTEAFF.

The chain employs TRBV7-2 and TRBJ2-3; 8 positions match TRBD2. CDR1 and CDR2 (germline): SGHTA, FQGNSA. There are 15 residues in the CDR3. The trim removed 1 base at V and 3 bases at J, leaving 3 bases unmatched. CDR3 DNA: TGTGCCAGCAGCTTAGGGAGCGGGAGTACAGATACGCAGTATTTT. It codes for CASSLGSGSTDTQYF.

This chain's CDR3 is CASSQDVSSGTDEQFF. The CDR3, as DNA: TGCGCCAGCAGCCAAGATGTCTCTAGCGGGACGGATGAGCAGTTCTTC. This sequence joins TRBV4-1 and TRBJ2-1, with TRBD2 identical over 9 bases. Germline values: CDR1 MGHRA, CDR2 YSYEKL. This CDR3 is built from 16 residues. The V segment lost 0 bases and the J segment 8 bases; nucleotides outside the gene matches: 8.

The chain is built from TRBV2 and TRBJ2-2, with 12 bases lining up with TRBD2. The V and J ends lost 3 bases and 5 bases, in that order; junction bases with no gene match: 1. The germline V gene has CDR1 SNHLY and CDR2 FYNNEI. There are 15 residues in the CDR3. CDR3 sequence: CASSDGLAGTGELFF. CDR3 nucleotides: TGTGCCAGCAGTGATGGACTAGCGGGAACCGGGGAGCTGTTTTTT.

The J gene is TRBJ2-5, the V gene TRBV2, with D maybe TRBD1 (6 bases). V was trimmed by 3 bases and J by 7 bases, leaving 18 bases between them. Germline lookup yields CDR1 SNHLY and CDR2 FYNNEI. The CDR3 has 15 amino acids. The CDR3 region has the DNA TGTGCCAGCAGTGACAGGGGCAGGGGACGGGGGACCCAGTACTTC. As protein: CASSDRGRGRGTQYF.

In its sample, this clone was seen a few times. The rearrangement joins TRBV4-3 to TRBJ2-7; 7 bases agree with TRBD1. V dropped 4 bases and J dropped 2; count of bases not matched to a gene: 5. Germline CDR1 is LGHNA and CDR2 is YSLEER. The CDR3 is made up of 14 amino acids. The CDR3 DNA is TGCGCCAGCAGCCTACGGACAGGACCCTACGAGCAGTACTTC. Translated, it gives CASSLRTGPYEQYF.

The J gene is TRBJ2-5, the V gene TRBV6-1; the D gene is possibly TRBD1 (6 bases). The CDR3 has 14 amino acids. CDR1 and CDR2 (germline): MNHNS, SASEGT. V lost 3 bases and J 2 bases, leaving 10 bases between the germline ends. The chain's CDR3 is CASSDWTAQETQYF. In DNA form, the CDR3 reads TGTGCCAGCAGTGATTGGACAGCTCAAGAGACCCAGTACTTC.